This T cell receptor beta chain comes out of a study of T cells after yellow fever vaccination. Study at large: SMART-Seq v4 Ultra Low Input handled preparation of low-cell-number fractions. General observations from the study: The study re-detected most primary-vaccination clones after the booster (under 97% CD4, 88% CD8). Overlap between CD4 and CD8 compartments was detected for a small share of clonotypes.

This clonotype has ten or more counts. Its target is unknown. 5'RACE template switching generated TCR cDNA, adding a universal primer site and UMIs. TCRdb re-derived calls from the 5' RACE reads in MiXCR, one entry per CDR3 protein. The sample has approximately 150,000 distinct CDR3 sequences, about 6% seen once; the top ten hold roughly 3%. Germline CDR1 SGHRS, CDR2 YFSETQ. Trimming pared 3 bases from V and 2 bases from J, leaving 5 bases between. The CDR3 has 12 residues. The receptor's source is a young man who received the YFV17D yellow fever vaccine. The rearrangement uses TRBV5-1 and TRBJ2-5; a possible D gene is TRBD2 (5 bases). The sequencing here drew on CD4+ T cells sorted from PBMCs, taken on the day of the first yellow fever vaccination. The CDR3 sequence is CASSSGQETQYF. For the CDR3, the DNA is TGCGCCAGCAGCTCGGGACAAGAGACCCAGTACTTC.